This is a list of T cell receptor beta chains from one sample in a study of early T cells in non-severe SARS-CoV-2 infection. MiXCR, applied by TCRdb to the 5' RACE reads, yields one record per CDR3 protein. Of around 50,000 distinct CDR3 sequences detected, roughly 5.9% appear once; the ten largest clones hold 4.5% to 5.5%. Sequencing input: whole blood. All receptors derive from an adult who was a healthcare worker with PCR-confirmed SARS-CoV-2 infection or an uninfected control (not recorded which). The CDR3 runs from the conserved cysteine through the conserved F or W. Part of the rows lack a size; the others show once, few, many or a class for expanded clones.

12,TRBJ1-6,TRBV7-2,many,CASSLQNSPLHF
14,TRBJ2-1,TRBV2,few,CASSAGTGSDEQFF
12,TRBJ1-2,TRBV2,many,CASSDGYYGYTF
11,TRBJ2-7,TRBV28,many,CASRHRSEQYF
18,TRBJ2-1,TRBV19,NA,CASSLWGGRAMSRNEQFF
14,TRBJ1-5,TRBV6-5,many,CASSEDRANQPQHF
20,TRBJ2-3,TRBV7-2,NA,CASSLFPPTTSGGPIDTQYF
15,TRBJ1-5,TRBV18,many,CASSLDRDGNQPQHF
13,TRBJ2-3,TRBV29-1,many,CSVAGTGSPAQYF
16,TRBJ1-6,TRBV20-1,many,CSARGTDRSYNSPLHF
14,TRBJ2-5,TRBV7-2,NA,CASSLVGAQETQYF
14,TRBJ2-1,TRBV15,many,CATSRSSSYNEQFF
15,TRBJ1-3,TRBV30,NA,CAWSRVWGAGNTIYF
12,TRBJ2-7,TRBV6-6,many,CATQGWAHEQYF
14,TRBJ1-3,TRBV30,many,CAWADGYSGNTIYF
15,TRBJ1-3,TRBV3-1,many,CASSSGKGGADTIYF
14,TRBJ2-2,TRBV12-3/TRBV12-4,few,CASTLGSGRGELFF
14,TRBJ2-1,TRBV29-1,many,CSVELRVSYNEQFF
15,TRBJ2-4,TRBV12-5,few,CASGSRQGTKNIQYF
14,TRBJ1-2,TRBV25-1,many,CASSKGGEGYGYTF
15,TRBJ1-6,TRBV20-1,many,CSAFKEGANNSPLHF
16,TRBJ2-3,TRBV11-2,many,CASTRGAGHPTDTQYF
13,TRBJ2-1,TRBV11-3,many,CASSLGISNEQFF
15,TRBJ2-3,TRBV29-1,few,CSVEDPYRMRDTQYF
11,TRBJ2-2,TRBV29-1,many,CSGGNTGELFF
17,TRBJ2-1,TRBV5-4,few,CASSPGLAGGRDNEQFF
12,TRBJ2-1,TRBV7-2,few,CASSLLVWPQFF
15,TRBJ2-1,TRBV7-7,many,CASSLGTGPYNEQFF
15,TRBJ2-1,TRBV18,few,CASSPGLGTYNEQFF
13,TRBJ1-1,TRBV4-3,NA,CASSQDGRGEAFF
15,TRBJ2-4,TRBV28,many,CASSPQKAGENIQYF